The 30 T cell receptor beta chains in this list originate from one sample, sequenced in a study of cytomegalovirus exposure and HLA in healthy donors. Clones were sequenced by immunoSEQ multiplex PCR, and TCRdb holds only the in-frame ones, with some missing. There are about 150,000 clones in the sample; around 84% occur only once, and about 2.2% lies in the top ten. Sequencing input: PBMCs. These receptors were collected from a human donor in good health.

CDR3 protein: CASSSGTSGYNEQFF. For the CDR3, the DNA is TGTGCCAGCAGCTCGGGGACTAGCGGATACAATGAGCAGTTCTTC. V gene TRBV5-4 combines with J gene TRBJ2-1; 11 bases fit TRBD2. Trimming took 3 bases from V and 4 from J; bases not matched to a gene: 3. Looked up from germline, CDR1 is SGHNT and CDR2 is YYREEE (reference sequence). The CDR3 has 15 amino acids.

The genes are TRBV7-2 and TRBJ2-3; no reliable D call. V was clipped by 0 bases and J by 6 bases, with 4 bases between them. Germline CDR1 is SGHTA and CDR2 is FQGNSA. The CDR3 has 12 amino acids. The CDR3 reads CASSLARDTQYF. The CDR3 DNA sequence: TGTGCCAGCAGCTTAGCGCGGGATACGCAGTATTTT.

The chain employs TRBV7-8 and TRBJ2-5; the match to TRBD2 covers 9 bases. Germline loops: CDR1 SGHVS, CDR2 FQNEAQ. The CDR3 consists of 15 residues. After removal of 1 base from V and 9 bases from J, the junction contained 9 bases not matched to a gene. CDR3 nucleotide sequence: TGTGCCAGCAGCTTAGGACTAGCGGAGGGTTTGCCCCAGTACTTC. This translates into CASSLGLAEGLPQYF. The whole variable domain, remainder taken from reference TRBV7-8 and TRBJ2-5, is GAGVSQSPRYKVAKRGQDVALRCDPISGHVSLFWYQQALGQGPEFLTYFQNEAQLDKSGLPSDRFFAERPEGSVSTLKIQRTQQEDSAVYLCASSLGLAEGLPQYFGPGTRLLVL.

CDR3 DNA sequence: TGTGCCAGCAGTACCGCAGGGGAAGGGAATCAGCCCCAGCATTTT. It translates to CASSTAGEGNQPQHF. The J gene is TRBJ1-5, the V gene TRBV28, with a weak D call TRBD1 (6 bases). The germline V gene encodes CDR1 MDHEN and CDR2 SYDVKM. The CDR3 length is 15 residues. The V and J ends lost 5 bases and 4 bases respectively, with 15 bases between them. The variable domain in full, completed from reference TRBV28 and TRBJ1-5, reads DVKVTQSSRYLVKRTGEKVFLECVQDMDHENMFWYRQDPGLGLRLIYFSYDVKMKEKGDIPEGYSVSREKKERFSLILESASTNQTSMYLCASSTAGEGNQPQHFGDGTRLSIL.

The chain has TRBV14 and TRBJ1-3; D remains ambiguous. Germline-derived CDR1 and CDR2 are SGHDN and FVKESK. The V end was cut by 1 base, the J end by 3 bases, with 10 bases between. The CDR3 loop spans 15 amino acids. The CDR3 loop reads CASSQGFGGGNTIYF. CDR3 nucleotide sequence: TGTGCCAGCAGCCAAGGGTTTGGCGGTGGAAACACCATATATTTT.

The chain recombines TRBV29-1 with TRBJ2-7; D is possibly TRBD1 (5 bases). Germline CDR1 reads SQVTM; CDR2 reads ANQGSEA. The CDR3 runs to 12 residues. Trimming removed 2 bases from V and 3 bases from J, with 8 bases in between. The CDR3, as DNA: TGCAGCGTTGAATCCAGGGACTACGAGCAGTACTTC. This translates into CSVESRDYEQYF.

This clone was counted a few times. This rearrangement joins TRBV19 to TRBJ1-5; 9 positions match TRBD1. Germline CDR1 LNHDA, CDR2 SQIVND (reference sequence). The CDR3 sequence is 15 residues long. The V and J ends lost 3 bases and 2 bases, in that order; junction bases with no gene match: 2. For the CDR3, the DNA is TGTGCCAGTAGTATTTGGACAGGGGGCAATCAGCCCCAGCATTTT. Protein product: CASSIWTGGNQPQHF.

The rearrangement uses TRBV11-2 and TRBJ2-7; 15 nucleotides agree with TRBD2. The germline V gene encodes CDR1 SGHAT and CDR2 FQNNGV. Losses at the gene ends were 3 bases for V and 5 bases for J; bases not matched to a gene: 11. CDR3 length equals 18 residues. This CDR3 is CASSFWTSGRAGYDEQYF. CDR3 nucleotide sequence: TGTGCCAGCAGCTTTTGGACTAGCGGGAGGGCCGGTTACGACGAGCAGTACTTC.

This clone has a single count. CDR3 in amino acids: CASSYLRDNYGYTF. Here the CDR3 DNA reads TGTGCCAGCAGTTACCTCAGGGATAACTATGGCTACACCTTC. The V and J genes are TRBV6-6 and TRBJ1-2, with D perhaps matching TRBD1 (5 bases). Trimming shortened V by 2 bases and J by 1 base, and 8 bases separated the two germline ends. Germline assignment: CDR1 MNHNY and CDR2 SVGAGI (reference sequence). The CDR3 covers 14 residues.

The rearrangement links TRBV28 to TRBJ1-1; D is undetermined. The CDR3 covers 15 residues. The germline V gene has CDR1 MDHEN and CDR2 SYDVKM. V lost 7 bases to trimming and J lost 5 bases, with 20 bases between them. The CDR3 DNA reads TGTGCCAGCACCACCCGATTCGCGGCATTTACTGAAGCTTTCTTT. This translates into CASTTRFAAFTEAFF. The entire variable domain, with the rest obtained from reference TRBV28 and TRBJ1-1, is as follows: DVKVTQSSRYLVKRTGEKVFLECVQDMDHENMFWYRQDPGLGLRLIYFSYDVKMKEKGDIPEGYSVSREKKERFSLILESASTNQTSMYLCASTTRFAAFTEAFFGQGTRLTVV.

This chain joins TRBV9 and TRBJ1-2; no reliable D call. The germline V gene encodes CDR1 SGDLS and CDR2 YYNGEE. Deletions cut 5 bases from V and 2 bases from J, with 16 bases between. The CDR3 extends over 15 amino acids. CDR3 region: CASRPSGLLNYGYTF. The CDR3 DNA follows: TGTGCCAGCAGACCCTCCGGACTGCTCAACTATGGCTACACCTTC.

The CDR3 sequence: CASRPSRGWETQYF. For the CDR3, the DNA is TGTGCCAGCCGGCCATCGAGGGGGTGGGAGACCCAGTACTTC. The V call is TRBV27, the J call TRBJ2-5; D perhaps matches TRBD1 (6 bases). The V gene lost 8 bases and the J gene lost 5 bases, with 18 bases spanning the gap. Germline CDR1 MNHEY, CDR2 SMNVEV (reference sequence). CDR3 length equals 14 residues.

This chain joins TRBV5-1 and TRBJ1-5; D gene ambiguous. Deletions cut 0 bases from V and 1 base from J, with 5 bases between. The CDR3 sequence is 14 residues long. Germline-derived CDR1 and CDR2 are SGHRS and YFSETQ. CDR3 bases: TGCGCCAGCAGCTTGGGACAAAGCAATCAGCCCCAGCATTTT. Translation gives CASSLGQSNQPQHF.

This clone occurred a few times. The J gene is TRBJ2-2, the V gene TRBV6-4, with 8 bases lining up with TRBD1. CDR3 length: 14 amino acids. Looked up from germline, CDR1 is MRHNA and CDR2 is SNTAGT. The ends lost 6 bases at V and 3 bases at J; junction bases unmatched: 3. CDR3 in DNA: TGTGCCAGCAGAGAACAGGGGGACACCGGGGAGCTGTTTTTT. It encodes CASREQGDTGELFF.

Only a few counts were recorded for this clone. The rearrangement uses TRBV2 and TRBJ2-2; no firm D call. Trimming stripped 6 bases from V and 3 bases from J, with 5 bases between. CDR1 and CDR2 from the germline V gene are SNHLY and FYNNEI. The CDR3 sequence is 12 residues long. The CDR3 loop is CASRADTGELFF. CDR3 nucleotide sequence: TGTGCCAGCAGGGCCGACACCGGGGAGCTGTTTTTT.

V usage is TRBV5-1 and J usage is TRBJ2-7; D call uncertain. The CDR3 has 15 residues. Germline V lookup: CDR1 SGHRS, CDR2 YFSETQ. The germline V and J ends were trimmed by 4 bases and 4 bases, with 18 bases remaining between them. The CDR3 nucleotides are TGCGCCAGCAGCCTACGGTCTTCCCCTGATTACGAGCAGTACTTC. It translates to CASSLRSSPDYEQYF.

The CDR3, as DNA: TGTGCCAGCAGCTTAGGCTCGGGGGGCGGACGAGAAGCTTTCTTT. It codes for CASSLGSGGGREAFF. V usage is TRBV7-2 and J usage is TRBJ1-1, with D perhaps matching TRBD1 (6 bases). V gave up 1 base and J gave up 8 bases, with 17 bases separating them. The CDR3 totals 15 residues. Germline V CDR1 and CDR2: SGHTA, FQGNSA. Combining the CDR3 with reference TRBV7-2 and TRBJ1-1 gives the whole variable domain GAGVSQSPSNKVTEKGKDVELRCDPISGHTALYWYRQSLGQGLEFLIYFQGNSAPDKSGLPSDRFSAERTGGSVSTLTIQRTQQEDSAVYLCASSLGSGGGREAFFGQGTRLTVV.

Regarding this clone: Other DNA sequences in the sample encode the same CDR3. The V call is TRBV6-5, the J call TRBJ2-7; weak D call: TRBD2 (5 bases). The V end was cut by 0 bases, the J end by 4 bases, with 7 bases between. The germline V gene encodes CDR1 MNHEY and CDR2 SVGAGI. This CDR3 has 13 residues. This CDR3 is CASSYSRGYEQYF. CDR3 nucleotide sequence: TGTGCCAGCAGTTACTCGAGAGGGTACGAGCAGTACTTC.

The chain is built from TRBV28 and TRBJ1-1; maybe TRBD1 (5 bases). The CDR3 is 12 residues long. The germline V gene has CDR1 MDHEN and CDR2 SYDVKM. V was clipped by 5 bases and J by 5 bases, with 9 bases between them. The CDR3 bases are TGTGCCAGCAGTGGAGGGGCAACTGAAGCTTTCTTT. Translation: CASSGGATEAFF.

The CDR3 reads CASSLDLGQARENTGELFF. The CDR3 DNA reads as TGTGCCAGCAGCTTAGATTTAGGACAGGCCCGAGAAAACACCGGGGAGCTGTTTTTT. The chain is built from TRBV7-9 and TRBJ2-2, with TRBD1 matching 7 bases. Per germline, CDR1 SEHNR and CDR2 FQNEAQ (reference sequence). V lost 1 base and J lost 2; bases outside the gene matches: 13. The CDR3 contains 19 residues.

The genes are TRBV11-2 and TRBJ1-2, with TRBD1 matching 8 bases. This CDR3 has 17 amino acids. Germline values: CDR1 SGHAT, CDR2 FQNNGV. V was clipped by 4 bases and J by 8 bases; unmatched bases: 18. CDR3 coding DNA: TGTGCCAGCAGCTCGATATGGACAGGGCCGGAGTCTAGAGGCTACACCTTC. It encodes CASSSIWTGPESRGYTF.

This chain links TRBV2 with TRBJ2-5, with TRBD2 identical over 7 bases. This CDR3 contains 11 residues. J gave up 5 bases and V 8 bases, and 2 bases lay outside the gene matches. Germline lookup yields CDR1 SNHLY and CDR2 FYNNEI. The CDR3 reads CASRGEETQYF. CDR3 DNA: TGTGCCAGCCGGGGGGAGGAGACCCAGTACTTC. Based on the CDR3 plus reference TRBV2 and TRBJ2-5, the full variable domain is EPEVTQTPSHQVTQMGQEVILRCVPISNHLYFYWYRQILGQKVEFLVSFYNNEISEKSEIFDDQFSVERPDGSNFTLKIRSTKLEDSAMYFCASRGEETQYFGPGTRLLVL.

This clone was observed a handful of times. The chain combines TRBV11-3 with TRBJ2-7; the D is unclear. This CDR3 is built from 16 residues. CDR1 is SGHNT and CDR2 is YENEEA in the germline V gene. Trimming stripped 1 base from V and 0 bases from J, with 13 bases between. In nucleotides, the CDR3 is TGTGCCAGCAGCTTAGTTTTGCGATGGTTCTCCTACGAGCAGTACTTC. Translating gives CASSLVLRWFSYEQYF.

V and J are TRBV5-1 and TRBJ2-3, with 10 bases fitting TRBD2. The germline CDR1 and CDR2 sequences are SGHRS and YFSETQ. After removal of 3 bases from V and 2 bases from J, the junction contained 9 bases not matched to a gene. The CDR3 sequence is 17 residues long. The CDR3 DNA sequence: TGCGCCAGCAGCTACTTAGGAAGCGGGAGGGACACAGATACGCAGTATTTT. Its protein product is CASSYLGSGRDTDTQYF. The full variable domain, its missing parts supplied by reference TRBV5-1 and TRBJ2-3, is KAGVTQTPRYLIKTRGQQVTLSCSPISGHRSVSWYQQTPGQGLQFLFEYFSETQRNKGNFPGRFSGRQFSNSRSEMNVSTLELGDSALYLCASSYLGSGRDTDTQYFGPGTRLTVL.

To note about this clone: One junction end does not reproduce the germline sequence, and a read error may be involved. This chain links TRBV7-9 with TRBJ1-2; D call uncertain. Germline CDR1 SEHNR, CDR2 FQNEAQ (reference sequence). The CDR3 covers 9 residues. The CDR3 DNA is TGTGCCAGCAGCTTAGAACTGCCATTC. This codes for CASSLELPF. Variable domain in full (rest from reference TRBV7-9 and TRBJ1-2): DTGVSQNPRHKITKRGQNVTFRCDPISEHNRLYWYRQTLGQGPEFLTYFQNEAQLEKSRLLSDRFSAERPKGSFSTLEIQRTEQGDSAMYLCASSLELPFGSGTRLTVV.

This rearrangement joins TRBV4-1 to TRBJ2-1; 7 bases agree with TRBD2. The ends lost 0 bases at V and 6 bases at J; junction bases unmatched: 11. This CDR3 has 17 residues. CDR1 and CDR2 (germline): MGHRA, YSYEKL. The CDR3 bases are TGCGCCAGCAGCCAAGATCCGGGACTACCGGAGATCAATGAGCAGTTCTTC. Translating gives CASSQDPGLPEINEQFF.

J is TRBJ1-1 and V is TRBV9, with TRBD1 matching 12 bases. The germline gives CDR1 SGDLS, CDR2 YYNGEE. J lost 5 bases, V lost 7 bases, and 12 bases had no gene match. CDR3 length: 16 amino acids. The CDR3 here is CASRPGPGQGATEAFF. In DNA form, the CDR3 reads TGTGCCAGCCGCCCCGGACCGGGACAGGGGGCTACTGAAGCTTTCTTT.

This chain connects TRBV29-1 to TRBJ2-1; 12 bases align to TRBD2. CDR3 length: 13 residues. The germline CDR1 and CDR2 sequences are SQVTM and ANQGSEA. Trimming took 1 base from V and 12 from J; bases not matched to a gene: 4. The CDR3 loop reads CSVEASGRERQFF. CDR3 in DNA: TGCAGCGTTGAAGCTAGCGGGAGGGAAAGGCAGTTCTTC.

The rearrangement uses TRBV19 and TRBJ1-1; D call uncertain. Trimming pared 10 bases from V and 9 bases from J, leaving 15 bases between. This CDR3 region has 11 residues. Germline CDR1 and CDR2: LNHDA and SQIVND (reference sequence). DNA for the CDR3: TGTGCCATTAGGAACACAGCTCAAGCTTTCTTT. This codes for CAIRNTAQAFF.

This CDR3 is CAAHHRRGTYEQYF. The CDR3 DNA is TGTGCCGCCCACCATCGGCGGGGAACCTACGAGCAGTACTTC. The chain recombines TRBV28 with TRBJ2-7; TRBD2 might be the D (6 bases). V lost 11 bases to trimming and J lost 2 bases, with 19 bases between them. CDR3 length: 14 amino acids. Germline V CDR1 and CDR2: MDHEN, SYDVKM.